This TCR beta chain was obtained from a study of regulatory and conventional T cells in breast cancer. TCRdb re-derived calls from the PCR reads in MiXCR, one entry per CDR3 protein. The data contain roughly 10,000 distinct CDR3 sequences, approximately 35% of them singletons. The CDR3 covers 15 residues. V lost 1 base, J lost 1 base, and 10 bases lay in between. By sample fraction, this clonotype is medium-sized. Material for sequencing was conventional T cells from blood. The genes are TRBV12-3 or TRBV12-4 and TRBJ1-1; maybe TRBD1 (6 bases). This receptor was taken from a male donor in good health. CDR3 sequence (DNA): TGTGCCAGCAGTTTAGGCTACAGGGCGAACACTGAAGCTTTCTTT. Protein product: CASSLGYRANTEAFF.